One sample yielded the 30 T cell receptor beta chains listed below, sequenced in a study of T cell responses to AZD1222 COVID-19 vaccine. Measured with immunoSEQ multiplex PCR; TCRdb has only the in-frame clones, and not every one. The sample lists some 130,000 clones, over 85% occurring once. Specimen: peripheral blood, collected on day 0 of AZD1222 vaccination. These TCRs come from an adult in good health.

The chain recombines TRBV20-1 with TRBJ1-5, with D uncertain. The length of the CDR3 is 14 residues. V lost 3 bases and J 8 bases, leaving 17 bases between the germline ends. Germline V gene sequence: CDR1 DFQATT, CDR2 SNEGSKA (reference sequence). The CDR3 protein is CSASVAGLQEPQHF. CDR3 in DNA: TGCAGTGCTAGTGTTGCTGGACTCCAGGAGCCCCAGCATTTT.

The V call is TRBV7-2, the J call TRBJ2-1; 8 nucleotides match TRBD1. The CDR3 is made up of 15 amino acids. Germline V lookup: CDR1 SGHTA, CDR2 FQGNSA. J gave up 6 bases and V 6 bases, and 10 bases lay outside the gene matches. The CDR3 DNA follows: TGTGCCAGCAGTCTAGACAGGGGTGGAGTCAATGAGCAGTTCTTC. Protein: CASSLDRGGVNEQFF.

The J gene is TRBJ1-4, the V gene TRBV27; 7 bases line up with TRBD1. The germline V gene has CDR1 MNHEY and CDR2 SMNVEV (reference sequence). V lost 6 bases, J lost 6 bases, and 13 bases stayed unmatched. The CDR3 is made up of 16 amino acids. Here the CDR3 DNA reads TGTGCCAGCAGCCAACCCAAGACAGGGAGGCATGAAAAACTGTTTTTT. Protein product: CASSQPKTGRHEKLFF. Supplemented by reference TRBV27 and TRBJ1-4, the full variable domain reads EAQVTQNPRYLITVTGKKLTVTCSQNMNHEYMSWYRQDPGLGLRQIYYSMNVEVTDKGDVPEGYKVSRKEKRNFPLILESPSPNQTSLYFCASSQPKTGRHEKLFFGSGTQLSVL.

This sequence joins TRBV25-1 and TRBJ2-3; the D gene is possibly TRBD1 (5 bases). CDR1 is MGHDK, CDR2 SYGVNS, per germline. V gave up 3 bases and J gave up 6 bases, with 13 bases separating them. The CDR3 has 14 amino acids. CDR3 DNA sequence: TGTGCCAGCAGTGACCTGACAGATTCGGATACGCAGTATTTT. As protein: CASSDLTDSDTQYF.

This chain connects TRBV5-4 to TRBJ1-1; TRBD1 aligns across 10 bases. This CDR3 is 16 amino acids long. Germline CDR1 is SGHNT and CDR2 is YYREEE (reference sequence). With 4 bases clipped from V and 3 bases from J, the junction kept 9 bases outside the gene matches. CDR3 DNA sequence: TGTGCCAGCAGCGACCCGGGACAGGGGCGGCACACTGAAGCTTTCTTT. Protein: CASSDPGQGRHTEAFF.

V is TRBV27 and J is TRBJ2-3; 9 bases are shared with TRBD2. This CDR3 is 16 amino acids long. The V gene's germline CDR1 is MNHEY and CDR2 SMNVEV (reference sequence). V was clipped by 6 bases and J by 3 bases; unmatched bases: 10. CDR3 sequence: CASSYLAGLRTDTQYF. The DNA for the CDR3 is TGTGCCAGCAGCTACCTAGCGGGGTTAAGAACAGATACGCAGTATTTT.

The rearrangement links TRBV7-2 to TRBJ1-2; 7 bases align to TRBD1. Unmatched junction bases numbered 10, after V lost 5 bases and J lost 7 bases. The germline V gene encodes CDR1 SGHTA and CDR2 FQGNSA. There are 14 residues in the CDR3. Written as DNA, the CDR3 is TGTGCCAGCAGCCACAATCAGGGGGGACGTGGCTACACCTTC. As protein: CASSHNQGGRGYTF.

The J gene is TRBJ2-2, the V gene TRBV7-2; D gene uncertain. The germline gives CDR1 SGHTA, CDR2 FQGNSA. Trimming cost V 3 bases and J 0 bases, with 8 bases left between them. The CDR3 spans 15 residues. CDR3 sequence (DNA): TGTGCCAGCAGCTTTGGCAGAACGAACACCGGGGAGCTGTTTTTT. Translation: CASSFGRTNTGELFF.

This clone came up once. CDR3: CASAGGPVDTQYF. The DNA of the CDR3 is TGTGCCAGCGCGGGGGGGCCGGTAGATACGCAGTATTTT. The chain links TRBV7-2 to TRBJ2-3, with 9 bases identical to TRBD2. J was trimmed by 5 bases and V by 8 bases; bases with no gene match: 5. There are 13 residues in the CDR3. Germline-derived CDR1 and CDR2 are SGHTA and FQGNSA.

The V gene is TRBV6-1, the J gene TRBJ1-5; TRBD1 is a possible D gene (5 bases). The germline V gene encodes CDR1 MNHNS and CDR2 SASEGT. The V end lost 4 bases, the J end lost 3 bases, and 22 bases lay between the germline ends. This CDR3 has 18 amino acids. CDR3 DNA sequence: TGTGCCAGCAGTGCCCCTTCGCAGGGAACCAGTAACAATCAGCCCCAGCATTTT. Translation gives CASSAPSQGTSNNQPQHF.

The chain combines TRBV5-4 with TRBJ2-5; the D gene is possibly TRBD2 (5 bases). The germline gives CDR1 SGHNT, CDR2 YYREEE (reference sequence). V was cut by 4 bases and J by 5 bases, with 9 bases left in between. CDR3 size: 12 residues. CDR3 residues: CASSLPGETQYF. The CDR3 DNA is TGTGCCAGCAGCCTCCCGGGGGAGACCCAGTACTTC.

The CDR3 DNA follows: TGTGCCAGCTCACCACAGGGTAATCCCGAGCAGTACTTC. Its protein product is CASSPQGNPEQYF. The chain recombines TRBV18 with TRBJ2-7, with D hard to call. The CDR3 is 13 residues long. The V gene lost 1 base and the J gene lost 6 bases, with 10 bases spanning the gap. Germline lookup yields CDR1 KGHSH and CDR2 LQKENI.

The chain has TRBV28 and TRBJ1-6, with D possibly being TRBD1 (5 bases). V lost 2 bases to trimming and J lost 5 bases, with 22 bases between them. Germline V CDR1 and CDR2: MDHEN, SYDVKM. This CDR3 has 19 amino acids. DNA for the CDR3: TGTGCCAGCAGTTTAATCGACCAATTATTCGGGGGAGATAATTCACCCCTCCACTTT. This codes for CASSLIDQLFGGDNSPLHF.

This chain connects TRBV5-6 to TRBJ2-5; 8 bases map to TRBD1. Germline trimming cut 4 bases from V and 2 bases from J; bases unmatched to any gene: 4. This CDR3 region has 14 residues. CDR1 and CDR2 from the germline V gene are SGHDT and YYEEEE. The CDR3 DNA is TGTGCCAGCAGCCGCGGACAGGGTCAAGAGACCCAGTACTTC. Its translation: CASSRGQGQETQYF.

This chain connects TRBV27 to TRBJ2-1; 8 nucleotides match TRBD2. The CDR3 spans 16 residues. After removal of 3 bases from V and 10 bases from J, the junction contained 14 bases not matched to a gene. Germline CDR1 and CDR2: MNHEY and SMNVEV (reference sequence). The CDR3 is CASSLRAGGGHREQFF. CDR3 sequence (DNA): TGTGCCAGCAGTTTGCGTGCGGGAGGAGGGCATCGCGAGCAGTTCTTC.

The V call is TRBV4-2, the J call TRBJ2-5, with TRBD2 matching 8 bases. CDR3 length: 16 residues. The germline V gene encodes CDR1 LGHNA and CDR2 YNFKEQ. The J segment lost 5 bases and the V segment lost 4 bases, leaving 12 bases of the junction unmatched. CDR3 residues: CASSPRSGGRRETQYF. In DNA form, the CDR3 reads TGTGCCAGCAGCCCAAGAAGCGGGGGCCGGAGGGAGACCCAGTACTTC.

The genes are TRBV30 and TRBJ1-4; 11 nucleotides match TRBD1. The junction had 3 bases not matched to a gene; V was cut back by 1 base and J by 8 bases. The CDR3 sequence is 14 residues long. Germline CDR1 is GTSNPN and CDR2 is SVGIG (reference sequence). The CDR3 is CAWSGTGGREKLFF. The CDR3 DNA is TGTGCCTGGAGTGGGACAGGGGGCCGAGAAAAACTGTTTTTT.

The rearrangement uses TRBV7-9 and TRBJ1-1, with a possible D match to TRBD1 (5 bases). CDR3 length: 15 amino acids. V lost 3 bases to trimming and J lost 1 base, with 12 bases between them. Germline V gene data show CDR1 as SEHNR and CDR2 as FQNEAQ (reference sequence). DNA for the CDR3: TGTGCCAGCAGCTTTGAGGACGGGGGGAACACTGAAGCTTTCTTT. This gives the protein CASSFEDGGNTEAFF.

The chain uses TRBV7-8 and TRBJ1-4; D remains unclear. CDR3 size: 18 residues. With 1 base removed from V and 0 bases from J, the gap between germline ends came to 15 bases. Per germline, CDR1 SGHVS and CDR2 FQNEAQ. The CDR3 reads CASSLGTPNFATNEKLFF. CDR3 nucleotide sequence: TGTGCCAGCAGCTTAGGAACCCCGAACTTTGCAACTAATGAAAAACTGTTTTTT.

Notes on this clone: Other DNA sequences in this sample translate to the same CDR3. The rearrangement links TRBV7-2 to TRBJ1-3, with 9 bases that match TRBD1. V gave up 1 base and J gave up 4 bases; unmatched junction bases: 2. The V gene's germline CDR1 is SGHTA and CDR2 FQGNSA. The CDR3 has 15 amino acids. The chain's CDR3 is CASSLDRGPGNTIYF. The CDR3 DNA follows: TGTGCCAGCAGCTTAGACAGGGGGCCCGGAAACACCATATATTTT.

The chain has TRBV18 and TRBJ1-1; 8 nucleotides agree with TRBD1. Per the germline V gene, CDR1 is KGHSH and CDR2 is LQKENI. This CDR3 region has 13 residues. Germline trimming cut 5 bases from V and 6 bases from J; bases unmatched to any gene: 5. CDR3 protein: CASSTDREAEAFF. CDR3 bases: TGTGCCAGCTCAACGGACAGGGAGGCTGAAGCTTTCTTT. Drawing the rest from reference TRBV18 and TRBJ1-1, the complete variable domain is NAGVMQNPRHLVRRRGQEARLRCSPMKGHSHVYWYRQLPEEGLKFMVYLQKENIIDESGMPKERFSAEFPKEGPSILRIQQVVRGDSAAYFCASSTDREAEAFFGQGTRLTVV.

The genes are TRBV24-1 and TRBJ2-3; 9 nucleotides line up with TRBD1. CDR3 length equals 16 residues. Germline V gene sequence: CDR1 KGHDR, CDR2 SFDVKD. V trimming: 4 bases; J trimming: 6 bases; junction bases outside the gene matches: 10. The CDR3 loop is CATSDPDGQGRDTQYF. CDR3 DNA sequence: TGTGCCACCAGTGACCCTGACGGACAGGGGAGGGATACGCAGTATTTT.

The chain joins TRBV10-3 to TRBJ2-1, with 8 bases identical to TRBD2. Germline V gene data show CDR1 as ENHRY and CDR2 as SYGVKD. V was pared by 2 bases and J by 3 bases, with 3 bases of the junction left unmatched. The CDR3 length is 15 residues. The CDR3 nucleotides read TGTGCCATCAGTGAGATGCTAGCGGGCTACAATGAGCAGTTCTTC. Translated, it gives CAISEMLAGYNEQFF.

This sequence joins TRBV6-5 and TRBJ1-4; D is perhaps TRBD1 (5 bases). Trimming cost V 2 bases and J 6 bases, with 10 bases left between them. This CDR3 contains 14 residues. Germline assignment: CDR1 MNHEY and CDR2 SVGAGI. The CDR3 DNA sequence: TGTGCCAGCAGTTACGAGGGGTCTTATGAAAAACTGTTTTTT. This sequence encodes CASSYEGSYEKLFF.

This chain links TRBV28 with TRBJ1-4; possibly TRBD1 for D (6 bases). The CDR3 is made up of 15 amino acids. The germline V gene has CDR1 MDHEN and CDR2 SYDVKM. Deletions cut 4 bases from V and 0 bases from J, with 9 bases between. The CDR3 loop is CASSSSGATNEKLFF. The CDR3 bases are TGTGCCAGCAGTTCCTCAGGGGCAACTAATGAAAAACTGTTTTTT.

This chain connects TRBV29-1 to TRBJ1-5; no clear D. There are 12 residues in the CDR3. Per germline, CDR1 SQVTM and CDR2 ANQGSEA. The V gene lost 4 bases and the J gene lost 4 bases, with 8 bases spanning the gap. CDR3 in DNA: TGCAGCGTTGGTGGCGAGAATCAGCCCCAGCATTTT. This encodes CSVGGENQPQHF.

V is TRBV5-6 and J is TRBJ2-7; weak D call: TRBD2 (5 bases). In germline, CDR1 is SGHDT, CDR2 YYEEEE. CDR3 size: 15 residues. V lost 0 bases, J lost 1 base, and 11 bases lay in between. CDR3 loop: CASSLGAGSSYEQYF. DNA for the CDR3: TGTGCCAGCAGCTTGGGGGCGGGCTCATCCTACGAGCAGTACTTC.

The gene calls are TRBV11-3 and TRBJ2-1; D unresolved. CDR1 SGHNT and CDR2 YENEEA come from the germline V gene. Trimming stripped 2 bases from V and 4 bases from J, with 6 bases between. The CDR3 extends over 13 amino acids. The CDR3 sequence: CASSLNSYNEQFF. The CDR3 DNA is TGTGCCAGCAGCTTAAACAGTTACAATGAGCAGTTCTTC. The complete variable domain, with remaining parts taken from reference TRBV11-3 and TRBJ2-1, reads EAGVVQSPRYKIIEKKQPVAFWCNPISGHNTLYWYLQNLGQGPELLIRYENEEAVDDSQLPKDRFSAERLKGVDSTLKIQPAELGDSAVYLCASSLNSYNEQFFGPGTRLTVL.

This chain joins TRBV2 and TRBJ1-2; no firm D call. This CDR3 is built from 14 residues. Germline V gives CDR1 SNHLY, CDR2 FYNNEI. V was cut by 8 bases and J by 0 bases, with 13 bases left in between. The DNA for the CDR3 is TGTGCCAGCTCCGAGGGAGGTTCTAACTATGGCTACACCTTC. This codes for CASSEGGSNYGYTF.

The J gene is TRBJ2-3, the V gene TRBV7-9, with unresolved D. There are 15 residues in the CDR3. Germline-derived CDR1 and CDR2 are SEHNR and FQNEAQ (reference sequence). Trimming removed 1 base from V and 0 bases from J, with 8 bases in between. The chain's CDR3 is CASSLGLVSTDTQYF. In DNA, the CDR3 is TGTGCCAGCAGCTTAGGATTGGTGAGCACAGATACGCAGTATTTT.